This T cell receptor beta chain was sequenced in a study of blood T cell repertoires in COVID-19. Overall study context: The United States, Italy and Spain provided the acute and convalescent COVID-19 samples.

Under the authors' procedure: How many nucleated cells were present was estimated from reference gene primer amplification. Assay used: immunoSEQ multiplex PCR; TCRdb lists only in-frame clones, some missing. V and J calls plus clone size are reproduced from that table; the DNA served to infer D and trimming. In the table there are about 300,000 clones, around 88% of which are singletons. Germline CDR1 and CDR2: KGHDR and SFDVKD. The length of the CDR3 is 13 residues. V dropped 7 bases and J dropped 5; count of bases not matched to a gene: 6. The V and J genes are TRBV24-1 and TRBJ2-5, with 7 bases that match TRBD1. The clonotype originates from a woman in her twenties or thirties who had recovered from COVID-19. Input material: peripheral blood. CDR3 in amino acids: CATSQTGQETQYF. The CDR3 DNA follows: TGTGCCACCAGCCAGACAGGGCAGGAGACCCAGTACTTC.